The 3 T cell receptor beta chains in this list originate from one sample, sequenced in a study of cytomegalovirus exposure and HLA in healthy donors. PCR employed 60 Vbeta and 13 Jbeta primers. Measured with immunoSEQ multiplex PCR; TCRdb has only the in-frame clones, and not every one. This sample has 200,000 to 300,000 clones, with roughly 86% found just once. Sequencing was performed on PBMCs. These receptors all stem from a woman aged 40 to 50 in good health and CMV-seropositive.

This chain joins TRBV27 and TRBJ2-3; tentative D call: TRBD2 (5 bases). Trimming shortened V by 2 bases and J by 1 base, and 10 bases separated the two germline ends. CDR3 size: 15 residues. Looked up from germline, CDR1 is MNHEY and CDR2 is SMNVEV (reference sequence). The CDR3 is CASSLGGFGTDTQYF. The CDR3 coding sequence is TGTGCCAGCAGTTTAGGCGGGTTCGGCACAGATACGCAGTATTTT.

The V call is TRBV5-1, the J call TRBJ2-1; possible D gene TRBD1, 6 bases. Germline-derived CDR1 and CDR2 are SGHRS and YFSETQ. V shed 0 bases and J shed 5 bases, with 15 bases lying between them. This CDR3 is built from 16 residues. The CDR3 DNA follows: TGCGCCAGCAGCTTGGCCTTCCGGGACACAAACAATGAGCAGTTCTTC. As protein: CASSLAFRDTNNEQFF.

The chain has TRBV11-3 and TRBJ1-1, with D uncertain. The germline V gene has CDR1 SGHNT and CDR2 YENEEA. The CDR3 contains 11 residues. V lost 3 bases and J 10 bases, leaving 9 bases between the germline ends. The CDR3: CASSFGGGAFF. The CDR3 DNA follows: TGTGCCAGCAGCTTCGGAGGAGGAGCTTTCTTT.